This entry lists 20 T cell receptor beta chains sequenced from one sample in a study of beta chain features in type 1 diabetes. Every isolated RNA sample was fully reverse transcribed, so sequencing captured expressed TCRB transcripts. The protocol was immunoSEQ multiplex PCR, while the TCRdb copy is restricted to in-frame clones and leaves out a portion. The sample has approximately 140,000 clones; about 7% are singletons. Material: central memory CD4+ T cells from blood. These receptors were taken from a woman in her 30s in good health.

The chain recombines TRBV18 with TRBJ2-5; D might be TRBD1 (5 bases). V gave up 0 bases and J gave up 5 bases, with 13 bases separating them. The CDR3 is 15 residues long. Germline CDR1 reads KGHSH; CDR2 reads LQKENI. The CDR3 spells CASSPPSRAGETQYF. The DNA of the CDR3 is TGTGCCAGCTCACCACCCTCCAGGGCAGGGGAGACCCAGTACTTC.

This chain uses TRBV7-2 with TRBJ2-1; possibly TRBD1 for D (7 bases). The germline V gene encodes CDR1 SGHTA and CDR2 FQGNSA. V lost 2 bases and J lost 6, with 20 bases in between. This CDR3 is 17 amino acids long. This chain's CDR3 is CASSLRETGWIPNEQFF. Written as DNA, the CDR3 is TGTGCCAGCAGCTTACGGGAGACAGGGTGGATCCCCAATGAGCAGTTCTTC.

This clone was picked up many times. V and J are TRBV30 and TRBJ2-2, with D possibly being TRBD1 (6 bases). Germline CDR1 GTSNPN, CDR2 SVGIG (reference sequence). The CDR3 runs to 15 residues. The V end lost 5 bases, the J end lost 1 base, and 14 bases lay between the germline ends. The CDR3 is CAWDPQGMNTGELFF. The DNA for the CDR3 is TGTGCCTGGGACCCACAGGGTATGAACACCGGGGAGCTGTTTTTT.

The CDR3 loop reads CASTGRQGLYNEQFF. In DNA form, the CDR3 reads TGTGCCAGCACCGGGAGACAGGGATTATACAATGAGCAGTTCTTC. This chain joins TRBV6-5 and TRBJ2-1; perhaps TRBD1 as D (7 bases). Trimming cost V 7 bases and J 4 bases, with 17 bases left between them. Germline-derived CDR1 and CDR2 are MNHEY and SVGAGI. The CDR3 totals 15 residues.

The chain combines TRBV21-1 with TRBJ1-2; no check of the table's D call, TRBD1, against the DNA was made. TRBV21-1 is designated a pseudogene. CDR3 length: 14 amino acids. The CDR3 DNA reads TGTGCCAGCAGCACCACAGGACAAGATTATGGCTACACCTTC. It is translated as CASSTTGQDYGYTF.

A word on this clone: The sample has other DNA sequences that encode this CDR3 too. The CDR3: CASSQDRPSGGTDTQYF. The CDR3 coding sequence is TGCGCCAGCAGCCAAGATAGGCCTAGCGGGGGCACAGATACGCAGTATTTT. The V gene is TRBV4-3, the J gene TRBJ2-3; 9 nucleotides align to TRBD2. V was pared by 0 bases and J by 1 base, with 5 bases of the junction left unmatched. From germline, CDR1 is LGHNA and CDR2 YSLEER. The length of the CDR3 is 17 residues.

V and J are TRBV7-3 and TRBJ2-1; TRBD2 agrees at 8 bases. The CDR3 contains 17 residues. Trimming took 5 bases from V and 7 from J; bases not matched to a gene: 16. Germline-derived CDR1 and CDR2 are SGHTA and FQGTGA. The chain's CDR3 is CASSMEPGLGYVNEQFF. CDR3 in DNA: TGTGCCAGCAGCATGGAGCCGGGACTAGGTTACGTGAATGAGCAGTTCTTC.

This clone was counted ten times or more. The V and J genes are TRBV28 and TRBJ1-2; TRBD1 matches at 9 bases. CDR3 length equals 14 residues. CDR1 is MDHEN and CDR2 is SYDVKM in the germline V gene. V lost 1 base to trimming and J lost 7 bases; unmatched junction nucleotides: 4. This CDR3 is CASSLSGQGRGYTF. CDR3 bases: TGTGCCAGCAGTTTATCGGGACAGGGTCGTGGCTACACCTTC.

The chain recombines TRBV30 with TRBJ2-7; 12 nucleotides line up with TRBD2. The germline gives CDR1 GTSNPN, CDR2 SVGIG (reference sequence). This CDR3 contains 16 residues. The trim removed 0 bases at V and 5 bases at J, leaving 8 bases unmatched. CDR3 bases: TGTGCCTGGAGTGTACTAGCGGGAGGAATTTCCCACGAGCAGTACTTC. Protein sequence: CAWSVLAGGISHEQYF.

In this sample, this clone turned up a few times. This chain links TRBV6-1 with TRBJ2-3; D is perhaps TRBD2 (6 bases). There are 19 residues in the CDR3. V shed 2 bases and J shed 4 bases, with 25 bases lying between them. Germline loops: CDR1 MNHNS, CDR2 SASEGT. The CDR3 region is CASSERREVLASGADTQYF. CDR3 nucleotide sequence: TGTGCCAGCAGTGAAAGGAGGGAGGTTTTGGCAAGTGGGGCAGATACGCAGTATTTT.

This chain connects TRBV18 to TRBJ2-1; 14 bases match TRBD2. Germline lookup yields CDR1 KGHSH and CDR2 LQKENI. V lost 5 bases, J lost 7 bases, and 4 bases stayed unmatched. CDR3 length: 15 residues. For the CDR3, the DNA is TGTGCCAGCTCAACCGGGACTAGCGGGAGAAATGAGCAGTTCTTC. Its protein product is CASSTGTSGRNEQFF.

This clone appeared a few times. CDR3 sequence: CASSLVLGASTNEKLFF. The CDR3, as DNA: TGTGCCAGCAGCTTAGTTCTTGGGGCATCAACTAATGAAAAACTGTTTTTT. V gene TRBV7-2 combines with J gene TRBJ1-4; D is perhaps TRBD1 (5 bases). Germline loops: CDR1 SGHTA, CDR2 FQGNSA. The ends were cut back, 1 base at V and 0 bases at J, with 12 bases in the middle. This CDR3 contains 17 residues. Looking up the rest from reference TRBV7-2 and TRBJ1-4 gives the full variable domain: GAGVSQSPSNKVTEKGKDVELRCDPISGHTALYWYRQSLGQGLEFLIYFQGNSAPDKSGLPSDRFSAERTGGSVSTLTIQRTQQEDSAVYLCASSLVLGASTNEKLFFGSGTQLSVL.

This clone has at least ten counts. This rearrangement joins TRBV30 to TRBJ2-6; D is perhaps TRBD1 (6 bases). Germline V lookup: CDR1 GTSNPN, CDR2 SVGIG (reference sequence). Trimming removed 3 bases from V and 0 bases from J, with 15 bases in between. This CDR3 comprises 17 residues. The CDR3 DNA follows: TGTGCCTGGAGCCTTAGGGGGATCCTCTCTGGGGCCAACGTCCTGACTTTC. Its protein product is CAWSLRGILSGANVLTF.

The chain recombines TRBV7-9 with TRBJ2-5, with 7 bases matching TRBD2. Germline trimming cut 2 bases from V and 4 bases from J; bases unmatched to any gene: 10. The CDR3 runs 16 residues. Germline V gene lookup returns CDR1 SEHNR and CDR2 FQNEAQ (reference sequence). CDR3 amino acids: CASSLMAGDVGETQYF. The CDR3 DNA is TGTGCCAGCAGCTTAATGGCGGGAGATGTGGGAGAGACCCAGTACTTC.

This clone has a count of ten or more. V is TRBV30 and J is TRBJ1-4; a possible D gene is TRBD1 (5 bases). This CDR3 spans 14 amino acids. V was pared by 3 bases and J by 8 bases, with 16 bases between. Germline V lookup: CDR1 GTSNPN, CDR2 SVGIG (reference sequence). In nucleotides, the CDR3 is TGTGCCTGGAGCGGCGGCAGGGTGTCAGAAAAACTGTTTTTT. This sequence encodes CAWSGGRVSEKLFF.

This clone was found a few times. The chain's CDR3 is CASSLLTSGNEQFF. CDR3 coding DNA: TGTGCCAGCAGCTTACTTACTAGCGGAAACGAGCAGTTCTTC. The chain joins TRBV7-3 to TRBJ2-1, with 8 bases matching TRBD2. Germline trimming cut 2 bases from V and 10 bases from J; bases unmatched to any gene: 7. CDR1 is SGHTA, CDR2 FQGTGA, per germline. The CDR3 is 14 residues long.

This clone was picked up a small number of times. The CDR3 DNA is TGTGCCAGCTCACCAAAGGGGAGGCAAGGCACCGGGGAGCTGTTTTTT. Translating it yields CASSPKGRQGTGELFF. V is TRBV18 and J is TRBJ2-2; D is perhaps TRBD2 (6 bases). The CDR3 contains 16 residues. In germline, CDR1 is KGHSH, CDR2 LQKENI. With 2 bases removed from V and 4 bases from J, the gap between germline ends came to 14 bases.

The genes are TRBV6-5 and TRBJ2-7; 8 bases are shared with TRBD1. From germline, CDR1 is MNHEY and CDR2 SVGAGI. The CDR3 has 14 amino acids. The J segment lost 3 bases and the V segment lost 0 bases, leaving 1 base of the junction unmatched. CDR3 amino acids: CASSYSQGGYEQYF. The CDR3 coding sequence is TGTGCCAGCAGTTACTCACAGGGGGGCTACGAGCAGTACTTC.

The CDR3 DNA sequence: TGCGCCAGCAGCTTGCTAGCGGGAGTGGGTTACAATGAGCAGTTCTTC. Translation: CASSLLAGVGYNEQFF. V gene TRBV5-1 combines with J gene TRBJ2-1, with 10 bases that match TRBD2. Losses at the gene ends were 1 base for V and 4 bases for J; bases not matched to a gene: 5. The CDR3 extends over 16 amino acids. The germline V gene encodes CDR1 SGHRS and CDR2 YFSETQ.

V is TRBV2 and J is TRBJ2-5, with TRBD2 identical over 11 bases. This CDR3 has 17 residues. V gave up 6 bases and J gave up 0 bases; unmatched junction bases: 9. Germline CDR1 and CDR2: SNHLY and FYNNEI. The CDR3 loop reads CASSETGTSGHQETQYF. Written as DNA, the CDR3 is TGTGCCAGCAGCGAAACCGGGACTAGCGGTCACCAAGAGACCCAGTACTTC.